The 28 T cell receptor beta chains listed next were all sequenced from one sample in a study of blood T cell repertoires in COVID-19. Profiled with immunoSEQ multiplex PCR; TCRdb holds only in-frame clones, not every one. The sample records over 30,000 clones, 75% being singletons. Sequenced sample: peripheral blood. The receptors shown here come from an elderly man with active or convalescent COVID-19.

The chain combines TRBV2 with TRBJ1-5, with 9 bases identical to TRBD1. CDR1 and CDR2 from the germline V gene are SNHLY and FYNNEI. The CDR3 has 14 residues. V trimming: 6 bases; J trimming: 6 bases; junction bases outside the gene matches: 6. The CDR3 region has the DNA TGTGCCAGCAGCGCACAGGGGGCGCTTCAGCCCCAGCATTTT. This gives the protein CASSAQGALQPQHF.

V is TRBV7-3 and J is TRBJ1-1, with D perhaps matching TRBD1 (5 bases). The CDR3 contains 16 residues. CDR1 SGHTA and CDR2 FQGTGA come from the germline V gene. Trimming removed 2 bases at V and 2 bases at J, with 15 bases between. In nucleotides, the CDR3 is TGTGCCAGCAGCTTAGGGGGAGGGGATCCAAACACTGAAGCTTTCTTT. Translating it yields CASSLGGGDPNTEAFF.

This clone was seen a single time. The rearrangement joins TRBV10-2 to TRBJ2-1; 9 nucleotides agree with TRBD2. Trimming at V came to 7 bases and at J to 4 bases, leaving 5 bases not matched to a gene. The CDR3 runs 14 residues. Germline V gene sequence: CDR1 WSHSY, CDR2 SAAADI. CDR3 in amino acids: CASTLAGTYNEQFF. Written as DNA, the CDR3 is TGCGCCAGCACCCTAGCGGGAACTTACAATGAGCAGTTCTTC.

The chain carries TRBV2 and TRBJ2-1; weak D call: TRBD1 (6 bases). Germline V CDR1 and CDR2: SNHLY, FYNNEI. This CDR3 is 16 amino acids long. Deletions cut 4 bases from V and 0 bases from J, with 13 bases between. CDR3 DNA sequence: TGTGCCAGCAGTGGGGGCGGACAGACCTCCTACAATGAGCAGTTCTTC. This encodes CASSGGGQTSYNEQFF.

Points on this clone: Within the sample, other DNA sequences also encode this same CDR3. The chain employs TRBV7-8 and TRBJ1-3; 9 bases align to TRBD1. CDR3 length: 15 residues. Germline V gene data show CDR1 as SGHVS and CDR2 as FQNEAQ. Trimming cost V 5 bases and J 2 bases; bases outside gene matches: 4. CDR3 sequence (DNA): TGTGCCAGCAGCGAACAGGGGGCGGCTGGAAACACCATATATTTT. This translates into CASSEQGAAGNTIYF.

This chain's CDR3 is CASSRGGESPLHF. The CDR3 DNA sequence: TGTGCCAGCAGCCGGGGGGGGGAATCACCCCTCCACTTT. The chain carries TRBV3-1 (or the pseudogene TRBV3-2) and TRBJ1-6, with D possibly being TRBD1 (5 bases). V was trimmed by 4 bases and J by 10 bases, leaving 11 bases between them. This CDR3 spans 13 amino acids. Germline CDR1 LGHDT, CDR2 YNNKEL (reference sequence).

This clone was observed at least ten times. The chain is built from TRBV11-2 and TRBJ2-6; possibly TRBD1 for D (6 bases). Trimming stripped 4 bases from V and 0 bases from J, with 16 bases between. The germline V gene has CDR1 SGHAT and CDR2 FQNNGV. The CDR3 sequence is 18 residues long. For the CDR3, the DNA is TGTGCCAGCAGCTCACTAAAACAGGGTAACTCTGGGGCCAACGTCCTGACTTTC. This sequence encodes CASSSLKQGNSGANVLTF. The variable domain in full, completed from reference TRBV11-2 and TRBJ2-6, reads EAGVAQSPRYKIIEKRQSVAFWCNPISGHATLYWYQQILGQGPKLLIQFQNNGVVDDSQLPKDRFSAERLKGVDSTLKIQPAKLEDSAVYLCASSSLKQGNSGANVLTFGAGSRLTVL.

The chain recombines TRBV15 with TRBJ2-1; D perhaps matches TRBD1 (5 bases). This CDR3 region has 14 residues. The germline gives CDR1 LNHNV, CDR2 YYDKDF (reference sequence). Between the trimmed V and J ends, which lost 0 bases and 4 bases, there was a span of 7 bases. The chain's CDR3 is CATSREQVYNEQFF. DNA of the CDR3: TGTGCCACCAGCAGAGAACAGGTTTACAATGAGCAGTTCTTC.

In its sample, this clone was seen a few times. V usage is TRBV12-2 and J usage is TRBJ1-6; the table names TRBD1, a call not compared with the DNA. TRBV12-2 is a pseudogene locus. This CDR3 is 17 amino acids long. The DNA for the CDR3 is TGTGCAAGTCGCTTAGTAACAACAGGGAAGGTAAGTTCACCCCTCCACTTT. Its translation: CASRLVTTGKVSSPLHF.

This chain uses TRBV3-1 (or the pseudogene TRBV3-2) with TRBJ2-2; 10 positions match TRBD2. V trimming: 2 bases; J trimming: 1 base; junction bases outside the gene matches: 7. CDR3 length equals 18 residues. Germline V gives CDR1 LGHDT, CDR2 YNNKEL (reference sequence). Here the CDR3 reads CASSQFTLAGVNTGELFF. The CDR3 nucleotides read TGTGCCAGCAGCCAATTCACTCTAGCGGGAGTGAACACCGGGGAGCTGTTTTTT.

The count of this clone is one. The CDR3 nucleotides read TGCGCCAGCCAACTAACTACCGTGACCGGGGAGCTGTTTTTT. As protein: CASQLTTVTGELFF. The chain carries TRBV10-1 and TRBJ2-2, with D hard to call. Germline values: CDR1 WNHNN, CDR2 SYGVQD (reference sequence). The CDR3 is made up of 14 amino acids. V dropped 8 bases and J dropped 5 bases, with 15 bases sitting between them.

The chain recombines TRBV6-5 with TRBJ2-1; 7 bases are shared with TRBD1. V was clipped by 0 bases and J by 5 bases; unmatched bases: 4. CDR3 length equals 15 residues. Germline V CDR1 and CDR2: MNHEY, SVGAGI. The DNA for the CDR3 is TGTGCCAGCAGTTACTCCCCAGGACAGGACAATGAGCAGTTCTTC. As protein: CASSYSPGQDNEQFF.

V and J are TRBV28 and TRBJ2-7; 8 positions agree with TRBD1. CDR1 is MDHEN and CDR2 is SYDVKM in the germline V gene. CDR3 size: 19 residues. The V and J ends lost 6 bases and 0 bases, in that order; junction bases with no gene match: 19. The CDR3, as DNA: TGTGCCAGCAGCCAACCCCGGCAGGGGGCGTTTCTTCCCTCCTACGAGCAGTACTTC. Translated, it gives CASSQPRQGAFLPSYEQYF.

The chain carries TRBV18 and TRBJ1-5; 7 positions match TRBD1. With V trimmed by 4 bases and J by 5 bases, 8 bases remained unmatched. The germline gives CDR1 KGHSH, CDR2 LQKENI. This CDR3 is 15 amino acids long. DNA of the CDR3: TGTGCCAGCTCACGACTGCAGGGGGTTGATCAGCCCCAGCATTTT. It codes for CASSRLQGVDQPQHF.

The V call is TRBV30, the J call TRBJ1-2, with 8 bases fitting TRBD1. The V segment lost 7 bases and the J segment 6 bases; nucleotides outside the gene matches: 13. The CDR3 has 14 amino acids. Germline V gene lookup returns CDR1 GTSNPN and CDR2 SVGIG (reference sequence). The CDR3 DNA sequence: TGTGCCTACTATCGGGACAGGCCGGCGAATGGCTACACCTTC. Its translation is CAYYRDRPANGYTF. Full variable domain (missing parts from reference TRBV30 and TRBJ1-2): SQTIHQWPATLVQPVGSPLSLECTVEGTSNPNLYWYRQAAGRGLQLLFYSVGIGQISSEVPQNLSASRPQDRQFILSSKKLLLSDSGFYLCAYYRDRPANGYTFGSGTRLTVV.

In its sample, this clone was seen once. The chain joins TRBV30 to TRBJ1-4, with 7 bases fitting TRBD1. Unmatched junction bases numbered 18, after V lost 5 bases and J lost 6 bases. Germline V gene sequence: CDR1 GTSNPN, CDR2 SVGIG (reference sequence). CDR3 length: 17 amino acids. The chain's CDR3 is CAWGRETGLVVYEKLFF. DNA of the CDR3: TGTGCCTGGGGGAGGGAGACAGGGCTAGTAGTTTATGAAAAACTGTTTTTT.

This clone was seen a single time. V gene TRBV19 combines with J gene TRBJ2-1; D may be TRBD1 (5 bases). The germline gives CDR1 LNHDA, CDR2 SQIVND (reference sequence). CDR3 length: 15 residues. V lost 1 base, J lost 6 bases, and 13 bases lay in between. Here the CDR3 reads CASSIGQGRSNEQFF. DNA for the CDR3: TGTGCCAGTAGTATAGGGCAGGGAAGGAGCAATGAGCAGTTCTTC.

This clone was picked up a small number of times. The V gene is TRBV28, the J gene TRBJ2-4, with D maybe TRBD2 (5 bases). The CDR3 has 15 amino acids. The germline V gene encodes CDR1 MDHEN and CDR2 SYDVKM. Trimming removed 5 bases at V and 8 bases at J, with 19 bases between. CDR3 sequence (DNA): TGTGCCAGCAGTCCCCGGCGGGCTATCGGGCACATTCAGTACTTC. Its translation is CASSPRRAIGHIQYF.

This clone has just one count. The chain recombines TRBV7-9 with TRBJ2-1; 10 nucleotides match TRBD2. V was clipped by 0 bases and J by 9 bases; unmatched bases: 5. The CDR3 is made up of 15 amino acids. Germline V gives CDR1 SEHNR, CDR2 FQNEAQ (reference sequence). CDR3 residues: CASSLARTSGSEQFF. The CDR3 DNA sequence: TGTGCCAGCAGCTTAGCCCGGACTAGCGGAAGTGAGCAGTTCTTC.

The chain recombines TRBV6-7 with TRBJ2-7, with no clear D. TRBV6-7 is recorded as an ORF, its role being uncertain. Trimming stripped 6 bases from V and 0 bases from J, with 15 bases between. CDR3 length: 15 residues. The CDR3 spells CASSQCEVGSYEQYF. The CDR3 DNA is TGTGCCAGCAGCCAATGTGAGGTAGGCTCCTACGAGCAGTACTTC.

CDR3 protein: CATRDRDYEQYF. The DNA of the CDR3 is TGTGCCACCAGGGACAGAGACTACGAGCAGTACTTC. The chain employs TRBV24-1 and TRBJ2-7; a possible D gene is TRBD1 (6 bases). The ends were cut back, 7 bases at V and 3 bases at J, with 9 bases in the middle. The V gene's germline CDR1 is KGHDR and CDR2 SFDVKD. The CDR3 is 12 residues long.

CDR3 bases: TGTGCCAGCAGTGAAGATACCAAAAAAAGGGGTACGCAGTATTTT. This sequence encodes CASSEDTKKRGTQYF. This sequence joins TRBV25-1 and TRBJ2-3, with TRBD1 as a possible D gene (5 bases). The CDR3 has 15 residues. The germline V and J ends were trimmed by 2 bases and 8 bases, with 17 bases remaining between them. Germline V gene data show CDR1 as MGHDK and CDR2 as SYGVNS.

There are a few counts of this clone. The V call is TRBV11-2, the J call TRBJ1-6; possible D gene TRBD1, 6 bases. V was clipped by 1 base and J by 9 bases, with 10 bases between them. This CDR3 has 14 amino acids. Germline CDR1 is SGHAT and CDR2 is FQNNGV. The CDR3 region is CASSLAPRGSPLHF. Written as DNA, the CDR3 is TGTGCCAGCAGCTTAGCCCCCAGGGGTTCACCCCTCCACTTT.

The gene calls are TRBV2 and TRBJ2-7; the D is unclear. The CDR3 is 12 residues long. Germline CDR1 and CDR2: SNHLY and FYNNEI. Trimming cost V 5 bases and J 4 bases, with 9 bases left between them. The CDR3 here is CASSSDWYEQYF. CDR3 sequence (DNA): TGTGCCAGCAGTTCAGACTGGTACGAGCAGTACTTC.

This chain connects TRBV18 to TRBJ1-3, with D possibly TRBD1 on 6 matching bases. The CDR3 is 16 residues long. Trimming removed 3 bases from V and 0 bases from J, with 12 bases in between. Germline values: CDR1 KGHSH, CDR2 LQKENI. CDR3 in DNA: TGTGCCAGCTCACCTACACAGGGTGTCTCTGGAAACACCATATATTTT. This encodes CASSPTQGVSGNTIYF.

The chain uses TRBV28 and TRBJ2-7; D remains ambiguous. CDR1 is MDHEN, CDR2 SYDVKM, per germline. Trimming took off 7 bases at V and 0 bases at J, with 10 bases between the two ends. The CDR3 is 13 amino acids. DNA of the CDR3: TGTGCCAGCAAGCGCACCAACTCCTACGAGCAGTACTTC. It specifies CASKRTNSYEQYF.

The chain joins TRBV6-6 to TRBJ2-2; 10 bases match TRBD2. Trimming cost V 10 bases and J 1 base; bases outside gene matches: 9. Germline CDR1 is MNHNY and CDR2 is SVGAGI (reference sequence). The CDR3 has 16 residues. Here the CDR3 reads CATRTSGLRNTGELFF. The CDR3 DNA reads TGTGCCACCAGGACTAGCGGATTAAGGAACACCGGGGAGCTGTTTTTT.

This clone has just one count. This rearrangement joins TRBV5-1 to TRBJ1-1; 7 bases map to TRBD1. CDR1 is SGHRS and CDR2 is YFSETQ in the germline V gene. V lost 0 bases to trimming and J lost 4 bases; unmatched junction nucleotides: 3. This CDR3 comprises 14 residues. CDR3 residues: CASSLDRGITEAFF. Written as DNA, the CDR3 is TGCGCCAGCAGCTTGGACAGGGGAATCACTGAAGCTTTCTTT.